These 32 T cell receptor beta chains were sequenced from one sample in a study of OX40 agonist ivuxolimab in advanced cancers. Some clones are missing from TCRdb's copy, which holds only in-frame ones; the method was immunoSEQ multiplex PCR. The sample holds approximately 57,000 clones, 83% seen once. The sample in question was CD4+ or CD8+ T cells sorted from blood, obtained in a trial of the OX40 agonist ivuxolimab. All receptors come from an adult with an advanced solid tumor such as melanoma, head and neck, liver or kidney cancer.

The CDR3 bases are TGTGCCAGCATACGAAGGGCTGCCTATGGCTACACCTTC. It translates to CASIRRAAYGYTF. V and J are TRBV28 and TRBJ1-2; D unclear. The CDR3 is made up of 13 amino acids. The germline V gene has CDR1 MDHEN and CDR2 SYDVKM. V lost 7 bases to trimming and J lost 4 bases, with 13 bases between them.

The chain has TRBV21-1 and TRBJ2-7; TRBD1 reflects the table's D call only, with no check against the DNA. TRBV21-1 is a known pseudogene. The CDR3 has 21 residues. DNA for the CDR3: TGTGCCAGCAGCAAAGAGGGACGCACCGGGACAGGGAATCCTGGTCGGTACGAGCAGTACTTC. It codes for CASSKEGRTGTGNPGRYEQYF.

CDR3 in amino acids: CASSRDRVGANVLTF. The CDR3 nucleotides read TGTGCCAGTAGTAGAGACAGGGTCGGGGCCAACGTCCTGACTTTC. J is TRBJ2-6 and V is TRBV19, with 7 bases aligning to TRBD1. The length of the CDR3 is 15 residues. Germline lookup yields CDR1 LNHDA and CDR2 SQIVND (reference sequence). The V segment lost 4 bases and the J segment 4 bases; nucleotides outside the gene matches: 4.

V and J are TRBV27 and TRBJ2-7; D gene ambiguous. V was pared by 2 bases and J by 0 bases, with 11 bases between. This CDR3 comprises 15 residues. Germline V gives CDR1 MNHEY, CDR2 SMNVEV (reference sequence). CDR3 residues: CASSLMGRHSYEQYF. Written as DNA, the CDR3 is TGTGCCAGCAGTTTAATGGGCCGCCACTCCTACGAGCAGTACTTC.

V gene TRBV7-2 combines with J gene TRBJ1-2; D possibly corresponds to TRBD1 (5 bases). V lost 5 bases and J lost 4, with 11 bases in between. Looked up from germline, CDR1 is SGHTA and CDR2 is FQGNSA. This CDR3 has 13 amino acids. CDR3 protein: CASSQDSPYGYTF. The CDR3 DNA reads TGTGCCAGCAGCCAAGACAGCCCCTATGGCTACACCTTC.

This rearrangement joins TRBV4-1 to TRBJ1-5; D gene unclear. V was clipped by 3 bases and J by 6 bases, with 12 bases between them. The CDR3 is 14 residues long. Germline CDR1 MGHRA, CDR2 YSYEKL. The CDR3 loop reads CASSQDGRGQPQHF. CDR3 nucleotides: TGCGCCAGCAGCCAGGACGGCCGGGGTCAGCCCCAGCATTTT.

The V and J genes are TRBV18 and TRBJ1-4; D is perhaps TRBD1 (6 bases). Between the trimmed V and J ends, which lost 5 bases and 4 bases, there was a span of 17 bases. The CDR3 extends over 16 amino acids. CDR1 and CDR2 from the germline V gene are KGHSH and LQKENI. The CDR3 protein is CASSSDRRQVNEKLFF. For the CDR3, the DNA is TGTGCCAGCTCATCCGACCGCCGACAGGTTAATGAAAAACTGTTTTTT.

The V gene is TRBV5-1, the J gene TRBJ2-3, with 14 bases that match TRBD2. CDR3 length: 20 amino acids. The ends lost 0 bases at V and 1 base at J; junction bases unmatched: 10. The germline V gene has CDR1 SGHRS and CDR2 YFSETQ. CDR3 residues: CASSLGAGTSGSARTDTQYF. The CDR3 bases are TGCGCCAGCAGCTTGGGGGCCGGGACTAGCGGGAGCGCCCGCACAGATACGCAGTATTTT.

V usage is TRBV5-1 and J usage is TRBJ2-7; 7 nucleotides line up with TRBD1. From germline, CDR1 is SGHRS and CDR2 YFSETQ. This CDR3 has 13 amino acids. After removal of 4 bases from V and 13 bases from J, the junction contained 14 bases not matched to a gene. The CDR3 loop reads CASSLGARDRRYF. The CDR3 nucleotides are TGCGCCAGCAGCCTGGGGGCCCGGGACAGACGATACTTC. The variable domain in full, with the rest retrieved from reference TRBV5-1 and TRBJ2-7, is KAGVTQTPRYLIKTRGQQVTLSCSPISGHRSVSWYQQTPGQGLQFLFEYFSETQRNKGNFPGRFSGRQFSNSRSEMNVSTLELGDSALYLCASSLGARDRRYFGPGTRLTVT.

The chain combines TRBV2 with TRBJ2-1; 9 positions agree with TRBD2. The germline V gene encodes CDR1 SNHLY and CDR2 FYNNEI. This CDR3 spans 21 amino acids. The V and J ends lost 0 bases and 4 bases, in that order; junction bases with no gene match: 19. As DNA, the CDR3 is TGTGCCAGCAGTGAAGCGCTGGGTAACTTCGCTGGGACTAGCAGGTACAATGAGCAGTTCTTC. Protein sequence: CASSEALGNFAGTSRYNEQFF.

The chain couples TRBV10-2 to TRBJ1-5, with 8 bases that match TRBD1. V lost 7 bases to trimming and J lost 5 bases; unmatched junction nucleotides: 4. The V gene's germline CDR1 is WSHSY and CDR2 SAAADI. This CDR3 has 13 amino acids. The CDR3 region has the DNA TGCGCCAGCACCTCACAGGGGGATCAGCCCCAGCATTTT. Translated: CASTSQGDQPQHF.

This clone has a single count. The chain employs TRBV19 and TRBJ1-5; the match to TRBD1 covers 9 bases. The CDR3 is made up of 15 amino acids. Germline V CDR1 and CDR2: LNHDA, SQIVND (reference sequence). After removal of 7 bases from V and 5 bases from J, the junction contained 9 bases not matched to a gene. CDR3: CASNRAGQGDQPQHF. CDR3 nucleotides: TGTGCCAGTAACCGGGCGGGACAGGGAGATCAGCCCCAGCATTTT.

This clone has just one count. The genes are TRBV7-9 and TRBJ1-2; TRBD1 might be the D (6 bases). The germline gives CDR1 SEHNR, CDR2 FQNEAQ (reference sequence). The V gene lost 5 bases and the J gene lost 6 bases, with 16 bases spanning the gap. This CDR3 comprises 14 residues. CDR3 protein: CASSPSGGQDGYTF. In DNA form, the CDR3 reads TGTGCCAGCAGCCCATCCGGGGGGCAGGATGGCTACACCTTC. The full variable domain, its missing parts supplied by reference TRBV7-9 and TRBJ1-2, is DTGVSQNPRHKITKRGQNVTFRCDPISEHNRLYWYRQTLGQGPEFLTYFQNEAQLEKSRLLSDRFSAERPKGSFSTLEIQRTEQGDSAMYLCASSPSGGQDGYTFGSGTRLTVV.

The chain has TRBV29-1 and TRBJ2-7; D perhaps matches TRBD1 (6 bases). This CDR3 spans 12 amino acids. Germline CDR1 reads SQVTM; CDR2 reads ANQGSEA. The germline V and J ends were trimmed by 7 bases and 4 bases, with 14 bases remaining between them. CDR3 in amino acids: CSAGTSIYEQYF. The CDR3 DNA follows: TGCAGCGCAGGGACATCAATTTACGAGCAGTACTTC.

This sequence joins TRBV11-2 and TRBJ2-5, with 8 positions matching TRBD2. After removal of 3 bases from V and 4 bases from J, the junction contained 4 bases not matched to a gene. The CDR3 is 14 residues long. Germline assignment: CDR1 SGHAT and CDR2 FQNNGV. The CDR3 nucleotides read TGTGCCAGCAGCTTTTGGGCGGGGGGAGAGACCCAGTACTTC. Its translation is CASSFWAGGETQYF.

This sequence joins TRBV11-3 and TRBJ2-3, with 8 bases identical to TRBD2. This CDR3 contains 16 residues. Germline loops: CDR1 SGHNT, CDR2 YENEEA. V was clipped by 3 bases and J by 3 bases; unmatched bases: 8. Here the CDR3 reads CASSLRSGSGTDTQYF. CDR3 coding DNA: TGTGCCAGCAGCTTGAGGAGCGGGAGTGGGACAGATACGCAGTATTTT.

The count of this clone is one. The chain has TRBV5-1 and TRBJ2-3, with D possibly being TRBD2 (6 bases). The germline gives CDR1 SGHRS, CDR2 YFSETQ. The CDR3 extends over 16 amino acids. Trimming pared 0 bases from V and 5 bases from J, leaving 16 bases between. The chain's CDR3 is CASSLAAGRQQDTQYF. CDR3 DNA: TGCGCCAGCAGCTTGGCGGCGGGACGACAGCAAGATACGCAGTATTTT.

This clone was observed a handful of times. The gene calls are TRBV6-6 and TRBJ2-6; possible D gene TRBD2, 5 bases. The germline V gene encodes CDR1 MNHNY and CDR2 SVGAGI (reference sequence). The length of the CDR3 is 16 residues. Trimming pared 4 bases from V and 2 bases from J, leaving 12 bases between. CDR3 protein: CASSSREGPGANVLTF. The CDR3 DNA reads as TGTGCCAGCAGTTCCCGCGAGGGTCCTGGGGCCAACGTCCTGACTTTC.

The chain recombines TRBV7-9 with TRBJ2-3; a possible D gene is TRBD2 (6 bases). V lost 5 bases, J lost 1 base, and 13 bases lay in between. CDR1 is SEHNR, CDR2 FQNEAQ, per germline (reference sequence). This CDR3 is 15 amino acids long. The chain's CDR3 is CASSRRWGGTDTQYF. In DNA form, the CDR3 reads TGTGCCAGCAGCCGCAGGTGGGGGGGCACAGATACGCAGTATTTT.

This clone was seen more than once but under ten times. The chain combines TRBV30 with TRBJ1-3; D remains unclear. In germline, CDR1 is GTSNPN, CDR2 SVGIG (reference sequence). V was shortened by 0 bases and J by 5 bases, with 17 bases between the two germline ends. This CDR3 spans 16 amino acids. The CDR3 DNA is TGTGCCTGGAGTGTACAAGGATCCGGATCCCGAAACACCATATATTTT. This translates into CAWSVQGSGSRNTIYF.

The chain joins TRBV28 to TRBJ1-5, with D perhaps matching TRBD1 (5 bases). CDR3 length equals 14 residues. The V gene's germline CDR1 is MDHEN and CDR2 SYDVKM. Trimming shortened V by 5 bases and J by 5 bases, and 13 bases separated the two germline ends. The chain's CDR3 is CASSRAVGDQPQHF. The CDR3 nucleotides read TGTGCCAGCAGTCGGGCCGTAGGGGATCAGCCCCAGCATTTT.

This sequence joins TRBV29-1 and TRBJ2-3; D ambiguous. Looked up from germline, CDR1 is SQVTM and CDR2 is ANQGSEA. Deletions cut 3 bases from V and 5 bases from J, with 12 bases between. The CDR3 covers 13 residues. The CDR3 region has the DNA TGCAGCGTTGACGTACTCCTCGGAGATACGCAGTATTTT. This encodes CSVDVLLGDTQYF.

V is TRBV21-1 and J is TRBJ1-1. TRBV21-1 is tagged as a pseudogene. The CDR3 has 16 residues. The CDR3 here is CASTKTPGGRGTEAFF. The CDR3 nucleotides are TGTGCCAGCACAAAAACCCCGGGGGGGCGCGGGACTGAAGCTTTCTTT.

The CDR3 region has the DNA TGTGCCAGCAGCGCCCGGAACGGACAGTTTTCCTACAATGAGCAGTTCTTC. It translates to CASSARNGQFSYNEQFF. The chain joins TRBV9 to TRBJ2-1; D possibly corresponds to TRBD1 (6 bases). The length of the CDR3 is 17 residues. The V and J ends lost 3 bases and 1 base respectively, with 17 bases between them. Germline CDR1 and CDR2: SGDLS and YYNGEE.

The V gene is TRBV11-2, the J gene TRBJ2-1; 9 bases fit TRBD2. The CDR3 is 18 residues long. Germline CDR1 SGHAT, CDR2 FQNNGV. The V and J ends lost 1 base and 2 bases, in that order; junction bases with no gene match: 9. This CDR3 reads CASSLALGREGPYNEQFF. In DNA, the CDR3 is TGTGCCAGCAGCTTAGCTTTAGGGCGGGAGGGCCCCTACAATGAGCAGTTCTTC.

The chain is built from TRBV10-1 and TRBJ1-5, with D hard to call. Germline V gives CDR1 WNHNN, CDR2 SYGVQD (reference sequence). Trimming removed 0 bases from V and 9 bases from J, with 12 bases in between. CDR3 length: 14 amino acids. The CDR3 DNA reads TGCGCCAGCAGTGAGTCGGGAGGATTTGGGCCCCAGCATTTT. Its protein product is CASSESGGFGPQHF.

This chain joins TRBV28 and TRBJ1-5; D is undetermined. The CDR3 is 14 amino acids. With 1 base removed from V and 4 bases from J, the gap between germline ends came to 8 bases. In germline, CDR1 is MDHEN, CDR2 SYDVKM. CDR3 sequence reads: CASSLSRPNQPQHF. The CDR3, as DNA: TGTGCCAGCAGTTTATCCCGACCTAATCAGCCCCAGCATTTT.

This clone was recorded once. The CDR3 spells CASSLLGLVNEQFF. The CDR3 region has the DNA TGTGCCAGCAGCTTGTTAGGACTAGTGAATGAGCAGTTCTTC. The chain recombines TRBV11-2 with TRBJ2-1, with TRBD2 matching 7 bases. The germline V gene encodes CDR1 SGHAT and CDR2 FQNNGV. V was clipped by 3 bases and J by 7 bases; unmatched bases: 6. The CDR3 runs 14 residues.

This clone was observed a handful of times. This chain links TRBV7-8 with TRBJ2-7, with D hard to call. Germline CDR1 SGHVS, CDR2 FQNEAQ. The V gene lost 5 bases and the J gene lost 2 bases, with 13 bases spanning the gap. The CDR3 sequence is 14 residues long. CDR3 residues: CASSPRVVTYEQYF. The CDR3 DNA reads as TGTGCCAGCAGCCCTCGGGTCGTAACCTACGAGCAGTACTTC.

The genes are TRBV28 and TRBJ2-7; D unclear. In germline, CDR1 is MDHEN, CDR2 SYDVKM. Between the trimmed V and J ends, which lost 7 bases and 4 bases, there was a span of 20 bases. The CDR3 covers 15 residues. This chain's CDR3 is CASKGPHRDLYEQYF. The CDR3 nucleotides are TGTGCCAGCAAAGGACCTCACAGAGACCTATACGAGCAGTACTTC.

J is TRBJ1-1 and V is TRBV9; TRBD1 aligns across 7 bases. J lost 2 bases, V lost 1 base, and 5 bases had no gene match. Germline V gives CDR1 SGDLS, CDR2 YYNGEE. The CDR3 spans 15 residues. CDR3 nucleotide sequence: TGTGCCAGCAGCGTAACCGGGACAGTTAACACTGAAGCTTTCTTT. Protein: CASSVTGTVNTEAFF.

The V call is TRBV5-4, the J call TRBJ1-6, with 9 bases matching TRBD1. The CDR3 totals 16 residues. Germline V gene sequence: CDR1 SGHNT, CDR2 YYREEE (reference sequence). With 4 bases clipped from V and 11 bases from J, the junction kept 13 bases outside the gene matches. The CDR3: CASSTAPGQGFTPLHF. As DNA, the CDR3 is TGTGCCAGCAGCACCGCACCGGGACAGGGATTTACACCCCTCCACTTT.